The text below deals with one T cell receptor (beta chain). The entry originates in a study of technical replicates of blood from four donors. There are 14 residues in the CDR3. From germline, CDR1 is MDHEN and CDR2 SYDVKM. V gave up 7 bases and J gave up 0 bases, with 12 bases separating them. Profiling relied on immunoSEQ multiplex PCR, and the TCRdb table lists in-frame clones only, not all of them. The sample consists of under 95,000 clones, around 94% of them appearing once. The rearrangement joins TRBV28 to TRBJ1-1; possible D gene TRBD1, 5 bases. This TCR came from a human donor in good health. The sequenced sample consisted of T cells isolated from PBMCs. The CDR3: CASNIVGVNTEAFF. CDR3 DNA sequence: TGTGCCAGCAACATTGTAGGGGTGAACACTGAAGCTTTCTTT.